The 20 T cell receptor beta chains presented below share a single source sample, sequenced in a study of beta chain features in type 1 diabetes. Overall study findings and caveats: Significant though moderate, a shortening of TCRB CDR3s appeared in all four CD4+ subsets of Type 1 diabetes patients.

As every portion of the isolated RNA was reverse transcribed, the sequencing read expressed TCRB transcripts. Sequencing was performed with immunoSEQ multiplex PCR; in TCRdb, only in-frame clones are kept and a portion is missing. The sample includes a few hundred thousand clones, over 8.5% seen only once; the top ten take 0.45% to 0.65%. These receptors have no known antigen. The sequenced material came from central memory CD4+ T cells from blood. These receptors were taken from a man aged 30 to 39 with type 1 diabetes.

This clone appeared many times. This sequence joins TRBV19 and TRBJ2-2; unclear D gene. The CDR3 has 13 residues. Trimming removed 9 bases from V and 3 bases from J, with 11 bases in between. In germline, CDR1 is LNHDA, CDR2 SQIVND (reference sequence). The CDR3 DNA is TGTGCCAGCCTACGCCGGGACACCGGGGAGCTGTTTTTT. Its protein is CASLRRDTGELFF.

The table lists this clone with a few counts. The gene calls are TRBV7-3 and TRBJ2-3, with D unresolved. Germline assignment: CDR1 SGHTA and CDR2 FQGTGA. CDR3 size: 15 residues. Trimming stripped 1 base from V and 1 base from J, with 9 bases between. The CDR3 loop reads CASSLSPLGTDTQYF. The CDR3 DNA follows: TGTGCCAGCAGCTTAAGTCCCCTGGGCACAGATACGCAGTATTTT.

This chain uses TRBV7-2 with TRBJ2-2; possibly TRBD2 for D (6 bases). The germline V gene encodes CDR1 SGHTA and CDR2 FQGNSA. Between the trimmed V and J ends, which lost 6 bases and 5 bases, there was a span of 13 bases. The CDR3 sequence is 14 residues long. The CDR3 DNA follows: TGTGCCAGCAGGCTGGCGGAGGGGACCGGGGAGCTGTTTTTT. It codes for CASRLAEGTGELFF.

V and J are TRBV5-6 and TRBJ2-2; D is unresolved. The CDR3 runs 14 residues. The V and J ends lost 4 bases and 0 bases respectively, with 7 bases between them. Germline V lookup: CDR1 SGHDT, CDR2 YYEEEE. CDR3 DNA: TGTGCCAGCAGCCCGTGGGCGAACACCGGGGAGCTGTTTTTT. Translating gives CASSPWANTGELFF.

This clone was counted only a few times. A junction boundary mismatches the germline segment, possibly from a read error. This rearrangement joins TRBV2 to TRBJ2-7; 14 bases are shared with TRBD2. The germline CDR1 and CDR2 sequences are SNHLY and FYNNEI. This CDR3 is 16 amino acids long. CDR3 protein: CASSEEGGTSGSEQYF. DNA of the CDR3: TGTGCCAGCAGCGAAGAGGGGGGGACTAGCGGGAGCGAGCAGTACTTC.

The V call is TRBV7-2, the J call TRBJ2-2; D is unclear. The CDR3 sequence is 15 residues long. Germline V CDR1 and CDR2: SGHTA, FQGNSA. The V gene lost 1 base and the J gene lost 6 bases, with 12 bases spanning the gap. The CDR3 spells CASSLGGGEPGELFF. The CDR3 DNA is TGTGCCAGCAGCTTAGGTGGTGGGGAACCCGGGGAGCTGTTTTTT.

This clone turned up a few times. CDR3 nucleotide sequence: TGTGCCAGCAGCTTGGGAGGGGACAAGGGGACCCAGTACTTC. It yields the protein CASSLGGDKGTQYF. The chain recombines TRBV7-6 with TRBJ2-5; D may be TRBD2 (7 bases). Trimming took 3 bases from V and 7 from J, leaving 15 bases between them. Per the germline V gene, CDR1 is SGHVS and CDR2 is FNYEAQ. The CDR3 has 14 residues.

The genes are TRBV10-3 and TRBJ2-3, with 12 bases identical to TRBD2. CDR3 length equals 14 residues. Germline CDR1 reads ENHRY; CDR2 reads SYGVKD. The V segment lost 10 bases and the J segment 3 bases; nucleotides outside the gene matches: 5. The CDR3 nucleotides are TGTGCCACCTCTAGCGGGAGGGGGACAGATACGCAGTATTTT. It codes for CATSSGRGTDTQYF.

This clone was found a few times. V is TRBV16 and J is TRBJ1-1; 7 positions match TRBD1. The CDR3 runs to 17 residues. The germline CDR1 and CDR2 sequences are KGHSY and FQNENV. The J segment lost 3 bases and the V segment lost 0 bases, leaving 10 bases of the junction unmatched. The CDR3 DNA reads TGTGCCAGCAGCCAATCGTCGAGACAGGGACCTTACACTGAAGCTTTCTTT. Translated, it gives CASSQSSRQGPYTEAFF.

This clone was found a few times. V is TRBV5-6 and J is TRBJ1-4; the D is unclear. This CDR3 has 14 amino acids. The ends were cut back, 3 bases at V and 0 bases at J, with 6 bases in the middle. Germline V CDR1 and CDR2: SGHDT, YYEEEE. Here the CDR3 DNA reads TGTGCCAGCAGCTCAATCACAACTAATGAAAAACTGTTTTTT. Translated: CASSSITTNEKLFF.

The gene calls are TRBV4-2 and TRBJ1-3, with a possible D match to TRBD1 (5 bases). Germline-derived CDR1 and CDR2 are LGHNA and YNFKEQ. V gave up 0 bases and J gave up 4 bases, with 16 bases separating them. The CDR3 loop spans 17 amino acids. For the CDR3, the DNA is TGTGCCAGCAGCCAAGAGAAGGGGAGAGGGGTCGGAAACACCATATATTTT. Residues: CASSQEKGRGVGNTIYF.

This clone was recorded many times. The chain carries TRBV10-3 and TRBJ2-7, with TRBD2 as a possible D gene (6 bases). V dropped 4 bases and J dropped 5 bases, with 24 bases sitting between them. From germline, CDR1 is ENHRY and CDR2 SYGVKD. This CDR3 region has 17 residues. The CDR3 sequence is CAISGRRSQRAVHEQYF. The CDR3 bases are TGTGCCATCAGTGGCCGAAGGTCCCAGCGGGCAGTCCACGAGCAGTACTTC.

The CDR3 nucleotides are TGTGCCAGCGGTGGGGGTTACGGGGAGCTGTTTTTT. As protein: CASGGGYGELFF. The chain uses TRBV28 and TRBJ2-2, with D tentatively TRBD1 or TRBD2 (5 bases each). Germline V gives CDR1 MDHEN, CDR2 SYDVKM. The V end was cut by 8 bases, the J end by 7 bases, with 11 bases between. CDR3 size: 12 residues.

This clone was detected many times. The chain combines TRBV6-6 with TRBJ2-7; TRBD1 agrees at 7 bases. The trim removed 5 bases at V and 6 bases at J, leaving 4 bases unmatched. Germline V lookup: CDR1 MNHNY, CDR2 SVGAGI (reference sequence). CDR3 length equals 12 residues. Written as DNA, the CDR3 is TGTGCCAGCAGTACGACAGGGATCGAGCAGTACTTC. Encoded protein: CASSTTGIEQYF.

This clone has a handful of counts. This CDR3 is CASSPVGGPQHF. The CDR3 bases are TGTGCCAGCAGTCCGGTTGGAGGGCCCCAGCATTTT. The V and J genes are TRBV27 and TRBJ1-5; no definite D call. Trimming pared 5 bases from V and 9 bases from J, leaving 11 bases between. The CDR3 length is 12 residues. Per germline, CDR1 MNHEY and CDR2 SMNVEV (reference sequence).

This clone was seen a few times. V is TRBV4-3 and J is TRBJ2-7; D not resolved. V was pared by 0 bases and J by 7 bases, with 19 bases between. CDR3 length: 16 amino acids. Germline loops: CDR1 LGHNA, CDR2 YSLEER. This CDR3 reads CASSQDSRQVTREQYF. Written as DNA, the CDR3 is TGCGCCAGCAGCCAAGATTCGAGGCAGGTGACGAGGGAGCAGTACTTC.

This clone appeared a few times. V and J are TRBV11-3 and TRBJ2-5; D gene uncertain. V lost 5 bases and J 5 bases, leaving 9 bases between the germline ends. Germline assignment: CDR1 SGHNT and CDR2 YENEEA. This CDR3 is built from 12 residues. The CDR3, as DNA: TGTGCCAGCAGCCCCCTCGGGGAGACCCAGTACTTC. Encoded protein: CASSPLGETQYF.

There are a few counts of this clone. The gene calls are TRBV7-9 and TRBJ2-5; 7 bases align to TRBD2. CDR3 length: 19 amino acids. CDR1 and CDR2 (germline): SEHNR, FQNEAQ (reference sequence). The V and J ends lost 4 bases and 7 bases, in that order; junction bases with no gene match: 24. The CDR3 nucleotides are TGTGCCAGCAGCTCTAGAAAGACACCAAGCCCGGGGGGAGAAGGGACCCAGTACTTC. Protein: CASSSRKTPSPGGEGTQYF. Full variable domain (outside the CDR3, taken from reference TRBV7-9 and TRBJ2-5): DTGVSQNPRHKITKRGQNVTFRCDPISEHNRLYWYRQTLGQGPEFLTYFQNEAQLEKSRLLSDRFSAERPKGSFSTLEIQRTEQGDSAMYLCASSSRKTPSPGGEGTQYFGPGTRLLVL.

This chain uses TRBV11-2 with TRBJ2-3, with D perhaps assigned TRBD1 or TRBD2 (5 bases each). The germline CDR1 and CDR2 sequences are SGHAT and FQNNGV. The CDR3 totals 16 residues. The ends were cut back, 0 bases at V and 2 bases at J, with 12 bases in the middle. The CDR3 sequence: CASSLDQPGLTDTQYF. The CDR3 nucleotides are TGTGCCAGCAGCTTAGACCAGCCGGGGCTCACAGATACGCAGTATTTT.

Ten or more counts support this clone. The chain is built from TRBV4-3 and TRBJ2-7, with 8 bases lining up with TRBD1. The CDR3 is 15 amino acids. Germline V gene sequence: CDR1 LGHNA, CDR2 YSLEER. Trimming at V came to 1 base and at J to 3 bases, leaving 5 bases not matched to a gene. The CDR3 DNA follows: TGCGCCAGCAGCCAAGGGGCAGGGGGCGTCTACGAGCAGTACTTC. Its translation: CASSQGAGGVYEQYF.